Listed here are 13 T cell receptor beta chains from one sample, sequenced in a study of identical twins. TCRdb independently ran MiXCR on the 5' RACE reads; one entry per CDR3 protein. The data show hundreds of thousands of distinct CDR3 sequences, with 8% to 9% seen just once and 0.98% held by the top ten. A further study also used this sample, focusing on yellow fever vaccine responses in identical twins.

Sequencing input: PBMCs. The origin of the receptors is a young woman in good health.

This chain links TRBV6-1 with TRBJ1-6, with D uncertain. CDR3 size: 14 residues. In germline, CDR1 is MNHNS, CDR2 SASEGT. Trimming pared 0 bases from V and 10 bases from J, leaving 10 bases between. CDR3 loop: CASSEAWRDSPLHF. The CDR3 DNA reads TGTGCCAGCAGTGAAGCGTGGCGTGACTCACCCCTCCACTTT.

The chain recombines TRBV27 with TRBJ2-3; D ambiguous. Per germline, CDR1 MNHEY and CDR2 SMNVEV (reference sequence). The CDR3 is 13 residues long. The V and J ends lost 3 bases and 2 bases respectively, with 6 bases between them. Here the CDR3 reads CASSFRITDTQYF. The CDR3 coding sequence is TGTGCCAGCAGTTTTAGAATCACAGATACGCAGTATTTT.

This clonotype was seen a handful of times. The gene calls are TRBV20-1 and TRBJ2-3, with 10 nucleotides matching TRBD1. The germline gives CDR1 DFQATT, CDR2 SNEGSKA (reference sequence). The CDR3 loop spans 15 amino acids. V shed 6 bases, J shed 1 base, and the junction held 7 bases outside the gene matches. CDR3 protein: CSAFHGTGGTDTQYF. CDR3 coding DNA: TGCAGTGCCTTCCATGGGACAGGGGGCACAGATACGCAGTATTTT.

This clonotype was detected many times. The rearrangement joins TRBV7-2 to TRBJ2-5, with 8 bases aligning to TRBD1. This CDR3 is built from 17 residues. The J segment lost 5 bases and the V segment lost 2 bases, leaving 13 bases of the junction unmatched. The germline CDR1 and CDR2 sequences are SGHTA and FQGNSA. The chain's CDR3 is CASSLRAGQGAGETQYF. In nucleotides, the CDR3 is TGTGCCAGCAGCTTACGTGCGGGGCAGGGGGCGGGGGAGACCCAGTACTTC.

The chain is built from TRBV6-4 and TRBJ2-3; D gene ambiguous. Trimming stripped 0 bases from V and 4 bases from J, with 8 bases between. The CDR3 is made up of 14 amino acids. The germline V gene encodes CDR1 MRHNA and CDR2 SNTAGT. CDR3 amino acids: CASSDSQQPDTQYF. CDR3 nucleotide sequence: TGTGCCAGCAGTGACTCTCAGCAGCCAGATACGCAGTATTTT.

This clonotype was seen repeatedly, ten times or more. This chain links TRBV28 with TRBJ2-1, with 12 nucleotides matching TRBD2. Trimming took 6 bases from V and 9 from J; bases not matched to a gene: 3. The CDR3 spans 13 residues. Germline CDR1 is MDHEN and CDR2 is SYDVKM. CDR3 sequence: CASRTSGGSEQFF. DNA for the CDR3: TGTGCCAGCAGAACTAGCGGGGGGAGTGAGCAGTTCTTC.

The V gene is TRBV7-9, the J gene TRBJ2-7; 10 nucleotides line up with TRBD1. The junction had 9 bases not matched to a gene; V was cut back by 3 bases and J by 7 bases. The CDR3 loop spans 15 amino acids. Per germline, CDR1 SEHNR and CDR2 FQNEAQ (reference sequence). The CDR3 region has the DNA TGTGCCAGCAGCTTCACCGGGACAGGGGCCTCGGAGCAGTACTTC. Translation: CASSFTGTGASEQYF.

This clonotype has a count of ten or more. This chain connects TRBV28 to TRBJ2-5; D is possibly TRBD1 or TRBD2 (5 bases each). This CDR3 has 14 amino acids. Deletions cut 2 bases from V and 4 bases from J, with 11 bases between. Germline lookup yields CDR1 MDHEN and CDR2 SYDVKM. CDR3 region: CASSLGDDVETQYF. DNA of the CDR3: TGTGCCAGCAGTTTAGGGGACGACGTAGAGACCCAGTACTTC.

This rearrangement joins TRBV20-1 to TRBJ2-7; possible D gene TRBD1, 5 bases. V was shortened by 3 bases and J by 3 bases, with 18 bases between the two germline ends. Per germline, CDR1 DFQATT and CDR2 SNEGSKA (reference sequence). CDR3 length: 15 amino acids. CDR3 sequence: CSASPQESSGYEQYF. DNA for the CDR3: TGCAGTGCTAGCCCACAGGAGTCCTCCGGCTACGAGCAGTACTTC.

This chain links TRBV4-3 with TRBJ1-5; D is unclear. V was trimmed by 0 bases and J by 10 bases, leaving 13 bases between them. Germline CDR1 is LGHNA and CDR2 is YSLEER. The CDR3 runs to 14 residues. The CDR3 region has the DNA TGCGCCAGCAGCCAAGATCTTATCTCCCGACCCCAGCATTTT. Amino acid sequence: CASSQDLISRPQHF.

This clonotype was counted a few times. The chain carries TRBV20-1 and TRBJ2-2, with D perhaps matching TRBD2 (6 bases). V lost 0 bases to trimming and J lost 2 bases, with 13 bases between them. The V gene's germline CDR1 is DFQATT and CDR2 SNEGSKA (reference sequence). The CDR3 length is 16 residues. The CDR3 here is CSARDRPSVNTGELFF. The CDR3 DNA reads TGCAGTGCTAGAGATCGCCCTAGCGTCAACACCGGGGAGCTGTTTTTT.

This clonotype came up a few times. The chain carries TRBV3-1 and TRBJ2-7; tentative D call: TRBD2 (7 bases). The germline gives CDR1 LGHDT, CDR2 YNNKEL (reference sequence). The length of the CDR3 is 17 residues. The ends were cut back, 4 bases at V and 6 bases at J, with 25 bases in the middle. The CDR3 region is CASSPRAGDTGIAEQYF. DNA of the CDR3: TGTGCCAGCAGCCCCAGGGCGGGGGATACAGGGATCGCCGAGCAGTACTTC.

The CDR3 here is CASSYGGREDYEQYF. The DNA of the CDR3 is TGTGCCAGCAGTTACGGAGGTCGGGAGGACTACGAGCAGTACTTC. The chain combines TRBV6-5 with TRBJ2-7; 7 bases agree with TRBD2. The germline V gene has CDR1 MNHEY and CDR2 SVGAGI. The CDR3 is 15 amino acids. Losses at the gene ends were 2 bases for V and 3 bases for J; bases not matched to a gene: 7.